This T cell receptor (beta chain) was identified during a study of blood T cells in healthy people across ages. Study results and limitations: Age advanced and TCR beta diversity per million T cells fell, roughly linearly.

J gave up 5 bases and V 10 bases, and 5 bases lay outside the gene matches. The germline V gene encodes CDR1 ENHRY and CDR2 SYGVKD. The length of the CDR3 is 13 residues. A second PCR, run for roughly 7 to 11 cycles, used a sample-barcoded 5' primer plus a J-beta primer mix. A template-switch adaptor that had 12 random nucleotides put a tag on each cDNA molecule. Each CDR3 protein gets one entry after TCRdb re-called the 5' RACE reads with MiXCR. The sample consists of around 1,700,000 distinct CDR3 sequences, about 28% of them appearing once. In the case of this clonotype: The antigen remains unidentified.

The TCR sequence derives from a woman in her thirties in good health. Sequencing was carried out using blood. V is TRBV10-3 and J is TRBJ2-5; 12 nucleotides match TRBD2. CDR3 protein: CASRLAGDETQYF. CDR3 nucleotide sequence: TGTGCCAGCAGACTAGCGGGAGACGAGACCCAGTACTTC.